Below, 29 T cell receptor beta chains from the same sample are listed, as sequenced in a study of cytomegalovirus exposure and HLA in healthy donors (dated by TCRdb to the late 2010s). Libraries were constructed by the immunoSEQ multiplex PCR assay. A mixture of 60 forward primers for TCR Vbeta segments and 13 reverse primers for TCR Jbeta segments was used in the multiplex PCR. TCRdb retrieved this table from immuneACCESS and kept in-frame rearrangements only. Not all clones are present; in checked studies, unresolved V genes account for under half, and no reason is known for the remainder. Here the sample has roughly 150,000 clones; around 79% occur a single time. Clones ranked in the top ten supply about 1.7% of the sample. The sample consisted of PBMCs. These receptors all stem from a woman aged 25 to 39 in good health and CMV-seronegative.

This clone occurred once. V usage is TRBV18 and J usage is TRBJ1-1; no definite D call. Trimming left V 0 bases short and J 1 base short, with 9 bases between. The CDR3 runs to 15 residues. Germline lookup yields CDR1 KGHSH and CDR2 LQKENI. DNA of the CDR3: TGTGCCAGCTCACCACCGTCAGGCCCGAACACTGAAGCTTTCTTT. It translates to CASSPPSGPNTEAFF. Drawing the rest from reference TRBV18 and TRBJ1-1, the complete variable domain is NAGVMQNPRHLVRRRGQEARLRCSPMKGHSHVYWYRQLPEEGLKFMVYLQKENIIDESGMPKERFSAEFPKEGPSILRIQQVVRGDSAAYFCASSPPSGPNTEAFFGQGTRLTVV.

The chain is built from TRBV18 and TRBJ2-5; maybe TRBD1 (6 bases). Germline values: CDR1 KGHSH, CDR2 LQKENI. The CDR3 has 19 amino acids. Trimming cost V 0 bases and J 0 bases, with 20 bases left between them. The CDR3 DNA is TGTGCCAGCTCACCACCTGTGACGGCCTACAGGGCGGACCAAGAGACCCAGTACTTC. Translating gives CASSPPVTAYRADQETQYF.

The chain joins TRBV19 to TRBJ1-5; perhaps TRBD1 as D (6 bases). The CDR3 consists of 14 residues. Trimming left V 10 bases short and J 11 bases short, with 24 bases between. Germline CDR1 and CDR2: LNHDA and SQIVND (reference sequence). The CDR3 sequence: CATSRGPRRLAQHF. In nucleotides, the CDR3 is TGTGCCACCTCGCGGGGGCCCCGTCGTCTGGCCCAGCATTTT.

The chain links TRBV6-5 to TRBJ1-6, with D tentatively TRBD1 (6 bases). Germline assignment: CDR1 MNHEY and CDR2 SVGAGI. Trimming pared 6 bases from V and 5 bases from J, leaving 14 bases between. The CDR3 has 15 residues. CDR3 amino acids: CASRTQGTDNSPLHF. CDR3 nucleotides: TGTGCCAGCAGGACACAGGGAACGGATAATTCACCCCTCCACTTT.

The V and J genes are TRBV4-1 and TRBJ2-2; 12 bases match TRBD2. CDR1 and CDR2 from the germline V gene are MGHRA and YSYEKL. Losses at the gene ends were 4 bases for V and 2 bases for J; bases not matched to a gene: 2. The CDR3 has 16 amino acids. CDR3 nucleotides: TGCGCCAGCAGCCTACTAGCGGGGGGTAACACCGGGGAGCTGTTTTTT. This gives the protein CASSLLAGGNTGELFF.

The V and J genes are TRBV29-1 and TRBJ1-1; 8 nucleotides match TRBD1. CDR1 SQVTM and CDR2 ANQGSEA come from the germline V gene. Trimming cost V 6 bases and J 7 bases; bases outside gene matches: 16. This CDR3 spans 15 amino acids. The CDR3 is CSVPGGVDRGYEAFF. The CDR3 DNA reads TGCAGCGTCCCAGGGGGAGTCGACAGGGGATATGAAGCTTTCTTT.

This clone came up a few times. The rearrangement joins TRBV6-6 to TRBJ1-5, with 8 bases aligning to TRBD1. This CDR3 is 14 amino acids long. The V gene end was trimmed by 10 bases and the J gene end by 4 bases; junction bases not matched to a gene: 9. Germline V gene data show CDR1 as MNHNY and CDR2 as SVGAGI (reference sequence). Written as DNA, the CDR3 is TGTGCCACTTCTACAGGGGGGCGGAATCAGCCCCAGCATTTT. It specifies CATSTGGRNQPQHF.

This chain links TRBV7-6 with TRBJ1-4; D might be TRBD1 (5 bases). The CDR3 contains 17 residues. The germline V gene encodes CDR1 SGHVS and CDR2 FNYEAQ. V lost 2 bases and J lost 14, with 27 bases in between. The CDR3 protein is CASSLHPGTRSGDELFF. The CDR3, as DNA: TGTGCCAGCAGCTTACATCCCGGGACCCGAAGCGGGGATGAGCTGTTTTTT.

This clone was found a few times. The chain joins TRBV2 to TRBJ2-7; D gene uncertain. Germline V gives CDR1 SNHLY, CDR2 FYNNEI. CDR3 size: 13 residues. Trimming removed 3 bases from V and 3 bases from J, with 9 bases in between. CDR3 region: CASSDRPDYEQYF. DNA of the CDR3: TGTGCCAGCAGTGACAGGCCGGACTACGAGCAGTACTTC.

The chain links TRBV2 to TRBJ1-4; D not certain. Germline V gene data show CDR1 as SNHLY and CDR2 as FYNNEI. Trimming cost V 6 bases and J 8 bases, with 13 bases left between them. This CDR3 contains 13 residues. The CDR3, as DNA: TGTGCCAGCAGGCCAACGGCCGGGGAAAAACTGTTTTTT. Its translation is CASRPTAGEKLFF.

This chain links TRBV6-6 with TRBJ1-5, with 11 nucleotides matching TRBD1. Trimming removed 2 bases from V and 4 bases from J; junction bases left unmatched: 1. The germline V gene encodes CDR1 MNHNY and CDR2 SVGAGI (reference sequence). This CDR3 spans 15 amino acids. The CDR3 loop reads CASSYGTGGNQPQHF. CDR3 nucleotides: TGTGCCAGCAGTTACGGGACAGGGGGGAATCAGCCCCAGCATTTT.

V and J are TRBV9 and TRBJ2-3; no firm D call. CDR3 size: 12 residues. V dropped 0 bases and J dropped 6 bases, with 5 bases sitting between them. Germline V gene lookup returns CDR1 SGDLS and CDR2 YYNGEE. The CDR3 bases are TGTGCCAGCAGCGTAGGTGAGGATACGCAGTATTTT. Protein product: CASSVGEDTQYF.

The genes are TRBV14 and TRBJ2-1, with 11 bases matching TRBD2. J gave up 5 bases and V 3 bases, and 3 bases lay outside the gene matches. The germline CDR1 and CDR2 sequences are SGHDN and FVKESK. This CDR3 is built from 15 residues. The CDR3 is CASSQTSGTNNEQFF. The CDR3 coding sequence is TGTGCCAGCAGCCAGACTAGCGGGACCAACAATGAGCAGTTCTTC.

The rearrangement uses TRBV5-6 and TRBJ1-1, with TRBD1 identical over 7 bases. This CDR3 is built from 14 residues. Germline lookup yields CDR1 SGHDT and CDR2 YYEEEE. With V trimmed by 3 bases and J by 1 base, 3 bases remained unmatched. The CDR3 region is CASSYRGSNTEAFF. DNA for the CDR3: TGTGCCAGCAGCTACAGGGGTTCGAACACTGAAGCTTTCTTT.

This clone showed up just once. The chain couples TRBV4-2 to TRBJ1-2, with 10 bases lining up with TRBD1. The V segment lost 4 bases and the J segment 8 bases; nucleotides outside the gene matches: 10. The CDR3 runs to 15 residues. Germline V gives CDR1 LGHNA, CDR2 YNFKEQ. CDR3 DNA: TGTGCCAGCAGCCCGGATGGGGACAGGGGATTGGGCTACACCTTC. It is translated as CASSPDGDRGLGYTF.

The J gene is TRBJ2-7, the V gene TRBV9; 7 bases line up with TRBD1. After removal of 2 bases from V and 5 bases from J, the junction contained 4 bases not matched to a gene. Per germline, CDR1 SGDLS and CDR2 YYNGEE. CDR3 length: 13 residues. The CDR3 loop is CASSVSQGDEQYF. CDR3 DNA sequence: TGTGCCAGCAGCGTGAGCCAGGGGGACGAGCAGTACTTC.

This rearrangement joins TRBV28 to TRBJ1-1, with 10 bases identical to TRBD1. V was pared by 5 bases and J by 6 bases, with 9 bases of the junction left unmatched. Germline V CDR1 and CDR2: MDHEN, SYDVKM. The CDR3 runs 15 residues. Here the CDR3 reads CASSDPGQGLPEAFF. CDR3 sequence (DNA): TGTGCCAGCAGTGATCCGGGACAGGGGCTGCCTGAAGCTTTCTTT. The full variable domain, rest sourced from reference TRBV28 and TRBJ1-1, is DVKVTQSSRYLVKRTGEKVFLECVQDMDHENMFWYRQDPGLGLRLIYFSYDVKMKEKGDIPEGYSVSREKKERFSLILESASTNQTSMYLCASSDPGQGLPEAFFGQGTRLTVV.

This chain uses TRBV9 with TRBJ1-3; 7 bases match TRBD1. Per the germline V gene, CDR1 is SGDLS and CDR2 is YYNGEE. This CDR3 is built from 16 residues. The junction had 5 bases not matched to a gene; V was cut back by 1 base and J by 1 base. The CDR3 reads CASSVTQGMSGNTIYF. For the CDR3, the DNA is TGTGCCAGCAGCGTAACACAGGGGATGTCTGGAAACACCATATATTTT. Filled out from reference TRBV9 and TRBJ1-3, the complete variable domain reads DSGVTQTPKHLITATGQRVTLRCSPRSGDLSVYWYQQSLDQGLQFLIQYYNGEERAKGNILERFSAQQFPDLHSELNLSSLELGDSALYFCASSVTQGMSGNTIYFGEGSWLTVV.

V gene TRBV19 combines with J gene TRBJ2-5; maybe TRBD2 (6 bases). V lost 6 bases and J lost 7, with 18 bases in between. Looked up from germline, CDR1 is LNHDA and CDR2 is SQIVND (reference sequence). The CDR3 is 14 residues long. The chain's CDR3 is CASSVGRDGGTQYF. The CDR3 DNA follows: TGTGCCAGTAGCGTCGGACGCGACGGGGGGACCCAGTACTTC.

This sequence joins TRBV7-6 and TRBJ2-6; possibly TRBD1 for D (8 bases). The V end was cut by 4 bases, the J end by 2 bases, with 15 bases between. This CDR3 is 17 amino acids long. Germline lookup yields CDR1 SGHVS and CDR2 FNYEAQ. CDR3 DNA: TGTGCCAGCAGCTCAACAGGGGGGAGGGCTGGGGCCAACGTCCTGACTTTC. Its translation: CASSSTGGRAGANVLTF.

The chain uses TRBV6-6 and TRBJ2-5; 7 bases align to TRBD1. The CDR3 length is 15 residues. The germline CDR1 and CDR2 sequences are MNHNY and SVGAGI (reference sequence). V shed 0 bases and J 3 bases; nucleotides not matched to a gene: 4. The CDR3: CASSYSGTAKETQYF. The DNA for the CDR3 is TGTGCCAGCAGTTACTCCGGGACAGCCAAAGAGACCCAGTACTTC.

The chain has TRBV5-4 and TRBJ2-7, with 7 bases aligning to TRBD2. The CDR3 has 13 residues. Trimming at V came to 4 bases and at J to 5 bases, leaving 6 bases not matched to a gene. Germline V gives CDR1 SGHNT, CDR2 YYREEE (reference sequence). As DNA, the CDR3 is TGTGCCAGCAGCGACCGGGGAGGGAACGAGCAGTACTTC. Translation gives CASSDRGGNEQYF.

The V and J genes are TRBV4-3 and TRBJ1-2; D unresolved. V dropped 1 base and J dropped 3 bases, with 15 bases sitting between them. This CDR3 spans 16 amino acids. Germline CDR1 is LGHNA and CDR2 is YSLEER. The CDR3 DNA is TGCGCCAGCAGCCAAGGGCTCCGTAGCCGTTACTATGGCTACACCTTC. As protein: CASSQGLRSRYYGYTF.

V is TRBV5-1 and J is TRBJ2-1, with 10 nucleotides matching TRBD1. This CDR3 region has 15 residues. V was pared by 3 bases and J by 1 base, with 1 base of the junction left unmatched. The germline gives CDR1 SGHRS, CDR2 YFSETQ. The CDR3: CASSWGQGSYNEQFF. DNA for the CDR3: TGCGCCAGCAGCTGGGGACAGGGGTCCTACAATGAGCAGTTCTTC.

The genes are TRBV15 and TRBJ1-5, with D uncertain. Germline values: CDR1 LNHNV, CDR2 YYDKDF (reference sequence). The CDR3 is made up of 13 amino acids. V was cut by 5 bases and J by 1 base, with 6 bases left in between. The chain's CDR3 is CATSSGSNQPQHF. The CDR3 DNA reads TGTGCCACCAGCTCCGGGAGCAATCAGCCCCAGCATTTT.

The CDR3 sequence is CASSLQGTDTQYF. CDR3 nucleotide sequence: TGTGCCAGCAGCTTACAGGGCACAGATACGCAGTATTTT. This chain uses TRBV11-1 with TRBJ2-3; D not certain. Looked up from germline, CDR1 is SGHAT and CDR2 is FQDESV (reference sequence). Trimming stripped 2 bases from V and 1 base from J, with 4 bases between. CDR3 size: 13 residues.

The CDR3 loop is CASSLYRQGQYVNYGYTF. CDR3 bases: TGTGCCAGCAGCTTGTACCGACAGGGGCAGTATGTGAACTATGGCTACACCTTC. The chain couples TRBV7-9 to TRBJ1-2, with TRBD1 matching 8 bases. The ends lost 3 bases at V and 2 bases at J; junction bases unmatched: 14. Germline V gives CDR1 SEHNR, CDR2 FQNEAQ (reference sequence). The CDR3 contains 18 residues.

This rearrangement joins TRBV4-3 to TRBJ1-2, with 7 bases fitting TRBD1. Germline V gene data show CDR1 as LGHNA and CDR2 as YSLEER. CDR3 length: 17 amino acids. The ends lost 1 base at V and 0 bases at J; junction bases unmatched: 8. Here the CDR3 reads CASSQVSVTGANYGYTF. CDR3 nucleotide sequence: TGCGCCAGCAGCCAAGTTTCAGTCACAGGGGCTAACTATGGCTACACCTTC.

This sequence joins TRBV2 and TRBJ2-4; D ambiguous. The CDR3 spans 13 residues. Trimming took off 3 bases at V and 3 bases at J, with 6 bases between the two ends. Germline CDR1 reads SNHLY; CDR2 reads FYNNEI. CDR3 in amino acids: CASSDPLKNIQYF. The CDR3 coding sequence is TGTGCCAGCAGTGACCCTCTCAAAAACATTCAGTACTTC.